Below, 26 T cell receptor beta chains from the same sample are listed, as sequenced in a study of blood T cells in healthy people across ages (dated by TCRdb to the mid-2010s). Library prep was done by 5' RACE. The sequencing machine was an Illumina HiSeq 2500. A second 7 to 11 cycle PCR used a sample-barcoded 5' primer and a J-beta primer mix. TCRdb reworked the public reads: Q25 trimming with fastp, MiXCR clone assembly, productive beta chains retained. When rows share a CDR3 protein, they turn into one entry using the most common DNA and genes. The sample table records more than 650,000 distinct CDR3 sequences; 20% to 25% of these occur just once. The ten largest clones take up roughly 22% of the sample. The material sequenced was blood. All receptors come from an older man in good health.

In this sample, this clonotype turned up a few times. J is TRBJ1-3 and V is TRBV12-3 or TRBV12-4, with D possibly matching TRBD1 (5 bases). There are 17 residues in the CDR3. Trimming stripped 5 bases from V and 0 bases from J, with 17 bases between. CDR3 bases: TGTGCCAGCAGTCTACTACCCCCGGACATCTCTGGAAACACCATATATTTT. As protein: CASSLLPPDISGNTIYF.

V gene TRBV4-2 combines with J gene TRBJ1-1, with 7 bases fitting TRBD1. V shed 2 bases, J shed 6 bases, and the junction held 9 bases outside the gene matches. Germline V gene lookup returns CDR1 LGHNA and CDR2 YNFKEQ. The CDR3 loop spans 15 amino acids. CDR3 in DNA: TGTGCCAGCAGCCAATCACAGGGGTGGGATGCTGAAGCTTTCTTT. Protein product: CASSQSQGWDAEAFF.

This chain links TRBV28 with TRBJ2-5; the match to TRBD2 covers 13 bases. The J call may be in error: the DNA end matches TRBJ2-7 better. Germline CDR1 reads MDHEN; CDR2 reads SYDVKM. CDR3 size: 16 residues. CDR3 residues: CASSLRLAGGSYEQYF. The CDR3, as DNA: TGTGCCAGCAGTCTTCGACTAGCGGGGGGCTCCTACGAGCAGTACTTC.

The V and J genes are TRBV20-1 and TRBJ2-2; no definite D call. The germline V and J ends were trimmed by 2 bases and 3 bases, with 4 bases remaining between them. The CDR3 covers 12 residues. Germline CDR1 is DFQATT and CDR2 is SNEGSKA (reference sequence). In DNA, the CDR3 is TGCAGTGCTAGACAATACACCGGGGAGCTGTTTTTT. Amino acid sequence: CSARQYTGELFF.

This clonotype was detected ten times or more. The J gene is TRBJ2-3, the V gene TRBV29-1, with 9 bases lining up with TRBD2. V shed 6 bases, J shed 4 bases, and the junction held 5 bases outside the gene matches. Looked up from germline, CDR1 is SQVTM and CDR2 is ANQGSEA. The CDR3 runs 13 residues. As DNA, the CDR3 is TGCAGCGTCCGAGCGGGGGGCCCAGATACGCAGTATTTT. This encodes CSVRAGGPDTQYF.

There are a few counts of this clonotype. The chain is built from TRBV4-2 and TRBJ2-3; 9 nucleotides agree with TRBD1. Germline V lookup: CDR1 LGHNA, CDR2 YNFKEQ. J was trimmed by 4 bases and V by 2 bases; bases with no gene match: 10. The CDR3 runs 17 residues. Here the CDR3 reads CASSQQYRGRVADTQYF. DNA for the CDR3: TGTGCCAGCAGCCAACAGTACAGGGGGCGAGTCGCAGATACGCAGTATTTT.

This rearrangement joins TRBV12-3 or TRBV12-4 to TRBJ2-3, with 10 bases that match TRBD2. The CDR3 loop spans 20 amino acids. After removal of 0 bases from V and 0 bases from J, the junction contained 12 bases not matched to a gene. CDR3 bases: TGTGCCAGCAGTTTAGCTCGGCTCAGCGGGGGGGCCACTAGCACAGATACGCAGTATTTT. It codes for CASSLARLSGGATSTDTQYF.

The table lists this clonotype with many counts. V is TRBV20-1 and J is TRBJ1-2; D is perhaps TRBD1 (5 bases). Trimming cost V 6 bases and J 3 bases, with 11 bases left between them. CDR3 size: 12 residues. In germline, CDR1 is DFQATT, CDR2 SNEGSKA (reference sequence). The CDR3 DNA reads as TGCAGTGCCGTACAGGTCTACTATGGCTACACCTTC. Its protein is CSAVQVYYGYTF.

The V and J genes are TRBV24-1 and TRBJ2-3, with D hard to call. Germline V gene sequence: CDR1 KGHDR, CDR2 SFDVKD. The CDR3 has 13 amino acids. Deletions cut 5 bases from V and 5 bases from J, with 10 bases between. The CDR3 reads CATSGPLGDTQYF. In DNA form, the CDR3 reads TGTGCCACCAGTGGTCCCTTGGGAGATACGCAGTATTTT.

The chain employs TRBV5-1 and TRBJ1-2; 9 bases line up with TRBD1. Germline CDR1 is SGHRS and CDR2 is YFSETQ. Trimming at V came to 4 bases and at J to 4 bases, leaving 11 bases not matched to a gene. This CDR3 comprises 16 residues. CDR3: CASSQHARDRAYGYTF. The CDR3 region has the DNA TGCGCCAGCAGCCAACACGCTCGGGACAGGGCCTATGGCTACACCTTC.

The chain carries TRBV29-1 and TRBJ1-2; D uncertain. With 4 bases removed from V and 6 bases from J, the gap between germline ends came to 21 bases. The CDR3 runs to 15 residues. Germline loops: CDR1 SQVTM, CDR2 ANQGSEA. CDR3 protein: CSVVSPGLSPDGYTF. The CDR3 DNA is TGCAGCGTTGTGTCACCCGGACTTTCCCCGGATGGCTACACCTTC.

The V gene is TRBV24-1, the J gene TRBJ2-1, with 9 bases identical to TRBD2. CDR1 and CDR2 from the germline V gene are KGHDR and SFDVKD. The CDR3 consists of 14 residues. Unmatched junction bases numbered 6, after V lost 9 bases and J lost 4 bases. The CDR3 nucleotides read TGTGCCACCGGGACTAGCTCCGGGTACAATGAGCAGTTCTTC. Residues: CATGTSSGYNEQFF.

The rearrangement joins TRBV7-2 to TRBJ1-1, with 10 bases that match TRBD1. V lost 5 bases and J lost 4; bases outside the gene matches: 4. Germline lookup yields CDR1 SGHTA and CDR2 FQGNSA. The CDR3 is 14 amino acids. CDR3 DNA sequence: TGTGCCAGCAGCAAAGACAGGGGGCTCACTGAAGCTTTCTTT. Amino acids: CASSKDRGLTEAFF.

The chain combines TRBV24-1 with TRBJ2-3; D uncertain. CDR1 is KGHDR and CDR2 is SFDVKD in the germline V gene. The CDR3 has 15 amino acids. V was cut by 4 bases and J by 2 bases, with 12 bases left in between. The CDR3 DNA reads TGTGCCACCAGTGACCCCATGGGCGACACAGATACGCAGTATTTT. Residues: CATSDPMGDTDTQYF.

This clonotype was observed a few times. The chain has TRBV9 and TRBJ2-6; TRBD2 is a possible D gene (5 bases). With 3 bases removed from V and 4 bases from J, the gap between germline ends came to 14 bases. The CDR3 runs 16 residues. Germline CDR1 and CDR2: SGDLS and YYNGEE. In DNA, the CDR3 is TGTGCCAGCAGCGCATACACGGGGTCCGGGGCCAACGTCCTGACTTTC. Encoded protein: CASSAYTGSGANVLTF.

This clonotype came up a few times. The V call is TRBV3-1, the J call TRBJ2-7, with 10 bases that match TRBD1. The CDR3 consists of 16 residues. Germline loops: CDR1 LGHDT, CDR2 YNNKEL (reference sequence). Germline trimming cut 4 bases from V and 5 bases from J; bases unmatched to any gene: 11. DNA for the CDR3: TGTGCCAGCAGCCCTTCTCCGGGACAGGGGTTCCACGAGCAGTACTTC. As protein: CASSPSPGQGFHEQYF.

The sample holds a few counts of this clonotype. The rearrangement uses TRBV12-3 or TRBV12-4 and TRBJ2-1; 7 bases agree with TRBD2. The junction had 6 bases not matched to a gene; V was cut back by 1 base and J by 0 bases. This CDR3 spans 17 amino acids. The CDR3 loop is CASSLVAGLSSYNEQFF. In nucleotides, the CDR3 is TGTGCCAGCAGTTTAGTAGCGGGCCTGAGCTCCTACAATGAGCAGTTCTTC.

This clonotype was picked up a small number of times. The chain has TRBV29-1 and TRBJ2-5; D is undetermined. The DNA matches TRBJ2-7 better at its end, which makes the J call doubtful. Germline V gene lookup returns CDR1 SQVTM and CDR2 ANQGSEA. The CDR3 runs 15 residues. The CDR3 spells CSVEDRAEYSYEQYF. CDR3 coding DNA: TGCAGCGTTGAAGATCGGGCAGAATACTCCTACGAGCAGTACTTC.

This chain joins TRBV20-1 and TRBJ1-3; D may be TRBD1 (6 bases). The length of the CDR3 is 14 residues. Germline CDR1 DFQATT, CDR2 SNEGSKA (reference sequence). V was trimmed by 0 bases and J by 3 bases, leaving 9 bases between them. The CDR3 reads CSAREGAGGNTIYF. The CDR3 DNA follows: TGCAGTGCTAGAGAGGGGGCGGGTGGAAACACCATATATTTT.

This chain links TRBV20-1 with TRBJ2-5, with TRBD2 matching over 7 bases. Germline lookup yields CDR1 DFQATT and CDR2 SNEGSKA (reference sequence). This CDR3 contains 13 residues. The junction had 4 bases not matched to a gene; V was cut back by 3 bases and J by 3 bases. As DNA, the CDR3 is TGCAGTGCTAGGGGGGGGAATGAAGAGACCCAGTACTTC. Translated: CSARGGNEETQYF.

In this sample, this clonotype turned up a few times. The genes are TRBV7-6 and TRBJ1-1, with unresolved D. V lost 5 bases and J lost 3, with 10 bases in between. The germline CDR1 and CDR2 sequences are SGHVS and FNYEAQ. The CDR3 spans 13 residues. CDR3 sequence reads: CASSLQAYTEAFF. The DNA of the CDR3 is TGTGCCAGCAGCCTCCAGGCGTACACTGAAGCTTTCTTT.

This clonotype was seen only a few times. One end of the junction fails to match germline, which may point to a read error. V is TRBV12-3 or TRBV12-4 and J is TRBJ1-2; 7 nucleotides agree with TRBD1. The CDR3 is made up of 17 amino acids. CDR3 nucleotides: TGTGCCAGCAGTTTGGGCCCTGGGGGACAGTCTAACTACGGCTACACCTTC. Protein sequence: CASSLGPGGQSNYGYTF.

This chain connects TRBV7-6 to TRBJ2-5; tentative D call: TRBD2 (5 bases). The V end was cut by 5 bases, the J end by 0 bases, with 13 bases between. The germline V gene has CDR1 SGHVS and CDR2 FNYEAQ. The CDR3 has 15 amino acids. In nucleotides, the CDR3 is TGTGCCAGCAGCACGCAGACTAACCACCAAGAGACCCAGTACTTC. Protein product: CASSTQTNHQETQYF.

This chain connects TRBV7-6 to TRBJ1-1; D uncertain. This CDR3 has 15 amino acids. The germline CDR1 and CDR2 sequences are SGHVS and FNYEAQ. Trimming took 4 bases from V and 3 from J, leaving 15 bases between them. CDR3 sequence reads: CASSSGRSEDTEAFF. CDR3 coding DNA: TGTGCCAGCAGCTCCGGACGATCGGAGGACACTGAAGCTTTCTTT.

The genes are TRBV6-2 or TRBV6-3 and TRBJ2-7; 8 bases line up with TRBD2. The CDR3 extends over 15 amino acids. With V trimmed by 0 bases and J by 3 bases, 4 bases remained unmatched. CDR1 and CDR2 from the germline V gene are MNHEY and SVGEGT. The CDR3 loop is CASSYSLAGNYEQYV. The CDR3 region has the DNA TGTGCCAGCAGTTACTCCTTAGCGGGAAACTACGAGCAGTACGTC.

To note about this clonotype: The germline gene is not matched at one end of the junction; a read error may be the cause. The chain uses TRBV9 and TRBJ1-2; D remains ambiguous. This CDR3 has 12 residues. Germline V gene data show CDR1 as SGDLS and CDR2 as YYNGEE. CDR3 loop: CASSVGGYGYAF. CDR3 DNA: TGTGCCAGCAGCGTAGGAGGGTATGGCTACGCCTTC.